This is a list of T cell receptor beta chains from one sample in a study of shared clonotypes between healthy human individuals. This table comes from immunoSEQ multiplex PCR, and its TCRdb copy is limited to in-frame clones, with some not included. Altogether about 2.3 million clones are present, about 90% being singletons, with the ten largest covering 0.37%. Sample: naive CD4+ T cells from PBMCs. The receptors derive from a man in his late teens or twenties in good health. Some clones in this sample may be carry-over from other donors' samples. CDR3s include the opening cysteine and the closing phenylalanine or tryptophan. Fields, in order: J gene, clone size, D gene, V gene, CDR3 protein, CDR3 DNA. D genes are given only for firm matches. Some rows have no size entry. The others give once, few or many, or a class for an expanded clone.

TRBJ1-4 | . | . | TRBV30 | CAWRAYRGANEKLFF | TGTGCCTGGAGAGCATATCGGGGAGCTAATGAAAAACTGTTTTTT
TRBJ2-5 | once | TRBD2 | TRBV5-1 | CASSPRTSAGQETQYF | TGCGCCAGCAGCCCTAGGACTAGCGCGGGACAAGAGACCCAGTACTTC
TRBJ1-5 | once | . | TRBV6-6 | CASSLTSGRSNQPQHF | TGTGCCAGCAGTTTAACTTCGGGACGGAGCAATCAGCCCCAGCATTTT
TRBJ1-1 | . | . | TRBV29-1 | CSVEGLRVAFF | TGCAGCGTCGAGGGGTTGCGAGTAGCTTTCTTT
TRBJ1-5 | . | . | TRBV14 | CASSQDEGGDKQGNQPQHF | TGTGCCAGCAGCCAAGATGAGGGGGGAGACAAGCAGGGCAATCAGCCCCAGCATTTT
TRBJ2-7 | once | . | TRBV5-1 | CASSLPGVVYEQYF | TGCGCCAGCAGCCTGCCGGGGGTGGTTTACGAGCAGTACTTC
TRBJ1-2 | . | . | TRBV2 | CASAVEGRVGYGYTF | TGTGCATCAGCAGTTGAAGGCAGGGTTGGATATGGCTACACCTTC
TRBJ1-2 | . | TRBD1 | TRBV9 | CASSVGVRGEGYTF | TGTGCCAGCAGCGTAGGTGTCAGGGGGGAAGGCTACACCTTC
TRBJ2-3 | . | TRBD1 | TRBV9 | CASGDRGPDTQYF | TGTGCCAGCGGGGACAGGGGCCCAGATACGCAGTATTTT
TRBJ2-2 | . | . | TRBV7-9 | CASTPTITGTTGELFF | TGTGCCAGCACCCCAACCATCACCGGGACCACCGGGGAGCTGTTTTTT
TRBJ2-2 | . | TRBD2 | TRBV4-3 | CASSQSQTSGMVRELFF | TGCGCCAGCAGCCAGAGCCAAACTAGCGGGATGGTCCGGGAGCTGTTTTTT
TRBJ2-5 | . | . | TRBV7-7 | CASSLRLEETQYF | TGTGCCAGCAGCCTTAGACTAGAAGAGACCCAGTACTTC
TRBJ2-5 | . | . | TRBV5-6 | CASSLGEDQYF | TGTGCCAGCAGCTTGGGGGAGGACCAGTACTTC
TRBJ2-2 | . | TRBD1 | TRBV6-1 | CARLRDRGGTGELFF | TGTGCCAGACTCCGGGACAGGGGGGGCACCGGGGAGCTGTTTTTT
TRBJ2-5 | . | . | TRBV2 | CASSGRTMGETQYF | TGTGCCAGCAGCGGACGGACTATGGGGGAGACCCAGTACTTC
TRBJ2-3 | . | . | TRBV2 | CASSQDDIGGADTQYF | TGTGCCAGCAGTCAAGACGACATTGGCGGGGCAGATACGCAGTATTTT
TRBJ2-7 | . | . | TRBV7-8 | CASSLGSARGTYEQYF | TGTGCCAGCAGCTTAGGTTCGGCCAGGGGGACTTACGAGCAGTACTTC
TRBJ1-4 | . | . | TRBV28 | CASRQTQNEKLFF | TGTGCCAGCAGACAAACACAGAATGAAAAACTGTTTTTT
TRBJ2-7 | . | . | TRBV7-9 | CASSLGRGTYEQYF | TGTGCCAGCAGCTTAGGGCGGGGAACCTACGAGCAGTACTTC
TRBJ1-1 | . | . | TRBV5-1 | CASSSGGSEAFF | TGCGCCAGCAGCTCGGGGGGCTCTGAAGCTTTCTTT
TRBJ2-7 | . | TRBD2 | TRBV18 | CASSSLAGEQYF | TGTGCCAGCTCATCCTTAGCGGGAGAGCAGTACTTC
TRBJ2-1 | . | . | TRBV20-1 | CSASIAYEQFF | TGCAGTGCTAGCATTGCGTATGAGCAGTTCTTC
TRBJ2-7 | . | . | TRBV27 | CASSSQSLYFYEQYF | TGTGCCAGCAGTTCTCAGTCCCTTTACTTCTACGAGCAGTACTTC
TRBJ1-5 | . | TRBD1 | TRBV28 | CASSLSAGGSQPQHF | TGTGCCAGCAGTTTATCTGCAGGGGGCTCTCAGCCCCAGCATTTT
TRBJ2-1 | . | TRBD2 | TRBV7-2 | CASSLRLASSYNEQFF | TGTGCCAGCAGCCTCCGACTAGCGAGCTCCTACAATGAGCAGTTCTTC
TRBJ1-1 | few | . | TRBV28 | CASSRNTEAFF | TGTGCCAGCAGTAGGAACACTGAAGCTTTCTTT
TRBJ1-5 | . | . | TRBV27 | CASSLEGGHSNQPQHF | TGTGCCAGCAGCCTAGAAGGCGGGCATAGCAATCAGCCCCAGCATTTT
TRBJ1-2 | . | TRBD1 | TRBV6-5 | CASSYSTRGGSGGYTF | TGTGCCAGCAGTTACTCCACCAGGGGGGGCTCGGGAGGCTACACCTTC
TRBJ2-3 | . | TRBD2 | TRBV27 | CASSPRGGQWSDTQYF | TGTGCCAGCAGTCCCCGGGGGGGTCAATGGTCAGATACGCAGTATTTT
TRBJ2-3 | . | . | TRBV7-3 | CASSLIGQQRADTQYF | TGTGCCAGCAGCTTAATTGGACAACAGAGGGCAGATACGCAGTATTTT
TRBJ1-1 | once | TRBD1 | TRBV19 | CASSTGQGWNTEAFF | TGTGCCAGTAGTACCGGACAGGGATGGAACACTGAAGCTTTCTTT
TRBJ2-1 | . | . | TRBV9 | CASSVSGLNEQFF | TGTGCCAGCAGCGTCTCAGGGTTGAATGAGCAGTTCTTC
TRBJ2-3 | . | . | TRBV9 | CASSTGGRVHTDTQYF | TGTGCCAGCAGCACCGGGGGGCGGGTTCACACAGATACGCAGTATTTT
TRBJ2-5 | . | TRBD1 | TRBV5-1 | CASSRDREQETQYF | TGCGCCAGCAGCCGGGACAGGGAGCAAGAGACCCAGTACTTC
TRBJ1-5 | once | TRBD1 | TRBV28 | CASSPGGMGNQPQHF | TGTGCCAGCAGCCCAGGGGGCATGGGCAATCAGCCCCAGCATTTT
TRBJ1-4 | . | TRBD1 | TRBV5-1 | CASSFGQARNEKLFF | TGCGCCAGCAGCTTTGGACAGGCTCGGAATGAAAAACTGTTTTTT
TRBJ1-5 | . | . | TRBV28 | CASRNDQPQHF | TGTGCCAGCAGAAACGATCAGCCCCAGCATTTT
TRBJ2-7 | . | . | TRBV9 | CASSFSAGGSYEQYF | TGTGCCAGCAGCTTCTCCGCCGGAGGGAGCTACGAGCAGTACTTC
TRBJ1-4 | . | . | TRBV19 | CASGGRTNEKLFF | TGTGCCAGTGGGGGCAGAACTAATGAAAAACTGTTTTTT
TRBJ2-7 | once | . | TRBV18 | CASSPPGWSSYEQYF | TGTGCCAGCTCACCCCCGGGATGGTCTTCCTACGAGCAGTACTTC
TRBJ2-1 | . | TRBD1 | TRBV6-1 | CASRETGDPLYNEQFF | TGTGCCAGCAGGGAAACAGGGGACCCTCTCTACAATGAGCAGTTCTTC
TRBJ1-2 | . | TRBD1 | TRBV7-9 | CASSPTGGNYGYTF | TGTGCCAGCAGCCCGACAGGGGGCAACTATGGCTACACCTTC
TRBJ2-5 | . | TRBD1 | TRBV7-2 | CASSLEGTVSIQTQYF | TGTGCCAGCAGCTTAGAGGGGACAGTATCGATTCAGACCCAGTACTTC
TRBJ2-1 | . | TRBD1 | TRBV19 | CASSLSGQGGNNEQFF | TGTGCCAGTAGTCTCTCGGGACAGGGCGGCAACAATGAGCAGTTCTTC
TRBJ2-1 | . | . | TRBV28 | CASYLRWREHTPEQFF | TGTGCCAGCTATCTCCGGTGGCGGGAACATACACCAGAGCAGTTCTTC
TRBJ2-3 | . | TRBD2 | TRBV5-1 | CASRPLFAGVTDTQYF | TGCGCCAGCAGACCCCTTTTCGCGGGAGTCACAGATACGCAGTATTTT
TRBJ2-7 | . | . | TRBV19 | CASSRVAEPYEQYF | TGTGCCAGTAGTAGGGTAGCGGAACCCTACGAGCAGTACTTC
TRBJ2-2 | . | . | TRBV9 | CASSVGIAENTGELFF | TGTGCCAGCAGCGTAGGAATAGCAGAGAACACCGGGGAGCTGTTTTTT
TRBJ2-2 | . | . | TRBV2 | CASGRMTNTGELFF | TGTGCCAGCGGCAGGATGACGAACACCGGGGAGCTGTTTTTT
TRBJ2-7 | . | . | TRBV29-1 | CSVDGQGYEQYF | TGCAGCGTTGATGGGCAGGGCTACGAGCAGTACTTC
TRBJ2-2 | . | TRBD2 | TRBV5-1 | CASSAPSGTDTGELFF | TGCGCCAGCAGCGCCCCTAGCGGAACAGACACCGGGGAGCTGTTTTTT
TRBJ2-7 | . | . | TRBV19 | CASSRTGAGPYEQYF | TGTGCCAGTAGTAGAACCGGGGCTGGGCCCTACGAGCAGTACTTC
TRBJ2-3 | . | . | TRBV5-4 | CASSRPGTDTQYF | TGTGCCAGCAGCCGACCCGGCACAGATACGCAGTATTTT
TRBJ1-3 | few | . | TRBV28 | CASTQPSGNTIYF | TGTGCCAGCACTCAACCCTCTGGAAACACCATATATTTT
TRBJ2-1 | . | TRBD1 | TRBV30 | CAWSAHRGTYNEQFF | TGTGCCTGGAGCGCCCACAGGGGCACCTACAATGAGCAGTTCTTC
TRBJ2-5 | . | . | TRBV6-5 | CASSYSRIQETQYF | TGTGCCAGCAGTTACTCCAGGATCCAAGAGACCCAGTACTTC
TRBJ2-1 | . | . | TRBV28 | CASRSPSSYNEQFF | TGTGCCAGCAGAAGTCCTTCCTCCTACAATGAGCAGTTCTTC